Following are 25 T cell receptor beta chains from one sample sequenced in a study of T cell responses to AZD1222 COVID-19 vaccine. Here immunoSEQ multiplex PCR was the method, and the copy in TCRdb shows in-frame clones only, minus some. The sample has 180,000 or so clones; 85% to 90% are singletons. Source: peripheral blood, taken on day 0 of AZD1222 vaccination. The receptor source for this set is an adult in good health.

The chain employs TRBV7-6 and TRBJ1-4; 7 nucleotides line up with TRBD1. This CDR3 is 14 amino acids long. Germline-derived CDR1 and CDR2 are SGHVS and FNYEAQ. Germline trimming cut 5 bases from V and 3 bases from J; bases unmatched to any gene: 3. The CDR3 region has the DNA TGTGCCAGCAGCAGGGGGCTGGCTAATGAAAAACTGTTTTTT. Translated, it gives CASSRGLANEKLFF.

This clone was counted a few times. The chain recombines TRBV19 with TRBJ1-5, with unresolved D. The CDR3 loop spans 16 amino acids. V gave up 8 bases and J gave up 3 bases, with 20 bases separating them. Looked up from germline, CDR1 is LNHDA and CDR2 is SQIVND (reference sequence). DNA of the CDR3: TGTGCCAGTTTACCTTTAAGTGGGCAGGTCAATCAGCCCCAGCATTTT. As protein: CASLPLSGQVNQPQHF. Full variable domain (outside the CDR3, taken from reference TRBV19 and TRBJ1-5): DGGITQSPKYLFRKEGQNVTLSCEQNLNHDAMYWYRQDPGQGLRLIYYSQIVNDFQKGDIAEGYSVSREKKESFPLTVTSAQKNPTAFYLCASLPLSGQVNQPQHFGDGTRLSIL.

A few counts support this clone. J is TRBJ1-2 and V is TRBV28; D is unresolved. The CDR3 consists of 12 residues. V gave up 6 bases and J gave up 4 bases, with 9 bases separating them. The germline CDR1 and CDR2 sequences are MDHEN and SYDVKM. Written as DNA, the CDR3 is TGTGCCAGCAGCCGTATGTCCTATGGCTACACCTTC. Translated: CASSRMSYGYTF.

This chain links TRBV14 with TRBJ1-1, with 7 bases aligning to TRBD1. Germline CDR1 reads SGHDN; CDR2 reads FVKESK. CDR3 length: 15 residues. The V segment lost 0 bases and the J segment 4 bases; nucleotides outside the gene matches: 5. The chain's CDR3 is CASSQETGRLTEAFF. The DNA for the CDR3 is TGTGCCAGCAGCCAAGAGACAGGGCGGCTCACTGAAGCTTTCTTT.

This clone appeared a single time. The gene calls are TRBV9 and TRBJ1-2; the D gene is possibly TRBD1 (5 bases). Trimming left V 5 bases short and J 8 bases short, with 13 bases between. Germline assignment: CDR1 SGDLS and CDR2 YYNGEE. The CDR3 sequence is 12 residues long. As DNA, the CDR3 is TGTGCCAGCAGTTCCAAGGGGCCAGGCTACACCTTC. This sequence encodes CASSSKGPGYTF.

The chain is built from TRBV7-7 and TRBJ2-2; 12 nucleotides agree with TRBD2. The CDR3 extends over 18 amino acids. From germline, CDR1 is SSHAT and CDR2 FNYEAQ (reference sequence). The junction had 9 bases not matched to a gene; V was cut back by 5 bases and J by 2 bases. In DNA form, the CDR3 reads TGTGCCAGCAGCCCGCAGATCGGACTAGCGGGAAACACCGGGGAGCTGTTTTTT. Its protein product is CASSPQIGLAGNTGELFF.

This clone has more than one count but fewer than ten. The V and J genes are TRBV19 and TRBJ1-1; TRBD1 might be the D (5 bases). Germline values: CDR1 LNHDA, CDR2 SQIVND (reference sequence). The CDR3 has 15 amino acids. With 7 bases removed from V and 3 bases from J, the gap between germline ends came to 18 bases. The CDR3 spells CASNPRGGGDTEAFF. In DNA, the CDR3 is TGTGCCAGTAACCCACGGGGGGGAGGGGACACTGAAGCTTTCTTT.

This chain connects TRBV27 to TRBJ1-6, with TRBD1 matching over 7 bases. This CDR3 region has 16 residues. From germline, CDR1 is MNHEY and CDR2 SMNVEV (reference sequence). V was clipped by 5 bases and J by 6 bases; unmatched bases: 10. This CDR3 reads CASSPLQKGANSPLHF. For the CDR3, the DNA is TGTGCCAGCAGTCCGCTACAGAAGGGGGCTAATTCACCCCTCCACTTT.

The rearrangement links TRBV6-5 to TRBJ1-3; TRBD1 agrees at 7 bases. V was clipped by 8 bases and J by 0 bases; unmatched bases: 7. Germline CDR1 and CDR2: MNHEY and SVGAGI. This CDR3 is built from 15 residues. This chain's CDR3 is CASRRDSSSGNTIYF. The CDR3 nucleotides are TGTGCCAGCCGCCGGGACAGTTCCTCTGGAAACACCATATATTTT.

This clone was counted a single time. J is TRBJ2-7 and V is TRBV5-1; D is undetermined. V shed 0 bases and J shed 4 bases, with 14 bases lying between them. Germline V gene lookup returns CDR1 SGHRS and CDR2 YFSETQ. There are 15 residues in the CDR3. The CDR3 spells CASSLGVSGPYEQYV. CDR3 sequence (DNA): TGCGCCAGCAGCTTGGGGGTATCAGGCCCTTACGAGCAGTACGTC.

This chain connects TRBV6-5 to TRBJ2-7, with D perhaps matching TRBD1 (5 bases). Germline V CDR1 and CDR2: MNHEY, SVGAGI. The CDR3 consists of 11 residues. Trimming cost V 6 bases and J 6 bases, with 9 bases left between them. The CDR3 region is CASRDQGEQYF. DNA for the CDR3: TGTGCCAGCAGGGATCAGGGCGAGCAGTACTTC.

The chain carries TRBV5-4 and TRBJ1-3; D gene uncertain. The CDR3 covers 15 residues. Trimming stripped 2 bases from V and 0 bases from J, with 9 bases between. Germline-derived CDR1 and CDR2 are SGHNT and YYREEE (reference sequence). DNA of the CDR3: TGTGCCAGCAGCTTATCACCGACCTCTGGAAACACCATATATTTT. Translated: CASSLSPTSGNTIYF.

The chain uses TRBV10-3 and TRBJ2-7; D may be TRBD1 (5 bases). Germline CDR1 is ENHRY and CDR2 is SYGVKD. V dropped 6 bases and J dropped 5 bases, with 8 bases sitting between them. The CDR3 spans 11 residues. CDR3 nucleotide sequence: TGTGCCATCAGCCAGGGTCACGAGCAGTACTTC. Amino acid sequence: CAISQGHEQYF.

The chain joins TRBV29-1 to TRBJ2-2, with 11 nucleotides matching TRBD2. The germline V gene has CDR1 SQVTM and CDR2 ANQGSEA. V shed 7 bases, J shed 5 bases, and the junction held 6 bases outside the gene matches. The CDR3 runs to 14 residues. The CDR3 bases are TGCAGCGCTCGACTAGCGGGGAGGACCGGGGAGCTGTTTTTT. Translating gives CSARLAGRTGELFF.

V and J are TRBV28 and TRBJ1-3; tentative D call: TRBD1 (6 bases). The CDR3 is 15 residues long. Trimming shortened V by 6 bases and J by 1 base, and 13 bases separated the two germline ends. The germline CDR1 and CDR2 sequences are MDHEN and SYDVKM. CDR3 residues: CASRQGIISGNTIYF. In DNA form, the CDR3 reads TGTGCCAGCAGGCAGGGGATTATTTCTGGAAACACCATATATTTT.

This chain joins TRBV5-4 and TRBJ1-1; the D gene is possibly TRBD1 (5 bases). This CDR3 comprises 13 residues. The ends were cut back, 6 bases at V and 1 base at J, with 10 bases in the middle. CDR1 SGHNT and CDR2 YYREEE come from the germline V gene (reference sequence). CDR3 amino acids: CASNKGANTEAFF. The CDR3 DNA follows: TGTGCCAGCAATAAAGGGGCGAACACTGAAGCTTTCTTT.

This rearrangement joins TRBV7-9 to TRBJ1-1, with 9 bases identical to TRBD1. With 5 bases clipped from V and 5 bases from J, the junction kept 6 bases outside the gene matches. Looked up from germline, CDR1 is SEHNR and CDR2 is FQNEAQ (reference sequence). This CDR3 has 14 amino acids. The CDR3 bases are TGTGCCAGCAGCCCCTTGGACAGGGGAACTGAAGCTTTCTTT. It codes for CASSPLDRGTEAFF.

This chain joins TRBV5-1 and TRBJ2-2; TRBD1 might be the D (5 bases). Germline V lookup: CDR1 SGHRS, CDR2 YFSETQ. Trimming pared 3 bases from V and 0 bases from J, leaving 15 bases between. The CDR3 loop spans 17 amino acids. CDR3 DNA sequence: TGCGCCAGCAGCTCCAAGATAACAGGTGCGAACACCGGGGAGCTGTTTTTT. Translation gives CASSSKITGANTGELFF.

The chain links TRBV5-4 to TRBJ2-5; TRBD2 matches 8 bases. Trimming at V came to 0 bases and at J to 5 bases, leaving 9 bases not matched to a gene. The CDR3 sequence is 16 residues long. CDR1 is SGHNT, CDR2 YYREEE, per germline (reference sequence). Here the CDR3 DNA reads TGTGCCAGCAGCTTGGTCGCGGGAGGCATCAGGGAGACCCAGTACTTC. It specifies CASSLVAGGIRETQYF.

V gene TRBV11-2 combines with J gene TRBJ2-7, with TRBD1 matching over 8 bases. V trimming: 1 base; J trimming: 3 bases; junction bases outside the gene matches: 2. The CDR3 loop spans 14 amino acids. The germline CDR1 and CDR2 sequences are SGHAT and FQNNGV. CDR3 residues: CASSLGGTGYEQYF. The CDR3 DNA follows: TGTGCCAGCAGCTTAGGCGGGACAGGCTACGAGCAGTACTTC. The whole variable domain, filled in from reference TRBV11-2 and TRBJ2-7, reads EAGVAQSPRYKIIEKRQSVAFWCNPISGHATLYWYQQILGQGPKLLIQFQNNGVVDDSQLPKDRFSAERLKGVDSTLKIQPAKLEDSAVYLCASSLGGTGYEQYFGPGTRLTVT.

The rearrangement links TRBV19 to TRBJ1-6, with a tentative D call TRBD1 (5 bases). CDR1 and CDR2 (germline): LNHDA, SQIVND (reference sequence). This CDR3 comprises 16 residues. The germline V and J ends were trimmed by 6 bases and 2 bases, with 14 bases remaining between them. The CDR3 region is CASSGRVGTYNSPLHF. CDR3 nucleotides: TGTGCCAGTAGCGGCAGGGTCGGCACCTATAATTCACCCCTCCACTTT. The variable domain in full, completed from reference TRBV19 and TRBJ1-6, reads DGGITQSPKYLFRKEGQNVTLSCEQNLNHDAMYWYRQDPGQGLRLIYYSQIVNDFQKGDIAEGYSVSREKKESFPLTVTSAQKNPTAFYLCASSGRVGTYNSPLHFGNGTRLTVT.

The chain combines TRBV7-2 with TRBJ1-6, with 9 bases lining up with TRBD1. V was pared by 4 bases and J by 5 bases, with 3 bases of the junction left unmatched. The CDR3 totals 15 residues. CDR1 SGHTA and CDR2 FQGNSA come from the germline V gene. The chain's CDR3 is CASSSDRGDNSPLHF. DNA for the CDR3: TGTGCCAGCAGCTCCGACAGGGGGGATAATTCACCCCTCCACTTT.

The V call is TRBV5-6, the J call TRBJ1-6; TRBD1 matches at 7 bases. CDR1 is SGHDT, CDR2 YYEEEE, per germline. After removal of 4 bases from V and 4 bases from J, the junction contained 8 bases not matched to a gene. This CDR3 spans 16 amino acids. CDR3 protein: CASSSARQGYNSPLHF. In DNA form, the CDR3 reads TGTGCCAGCAGCAGCGCGAGACAGGGATATAATTCACCCCTCCACTTT.

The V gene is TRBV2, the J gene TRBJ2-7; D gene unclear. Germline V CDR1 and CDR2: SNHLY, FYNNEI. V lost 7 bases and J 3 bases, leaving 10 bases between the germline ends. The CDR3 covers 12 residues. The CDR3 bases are TGTGCCAGCATGGGCTCCCACTACGAGCAGTACTTC. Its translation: CASMGSHYEQYF.

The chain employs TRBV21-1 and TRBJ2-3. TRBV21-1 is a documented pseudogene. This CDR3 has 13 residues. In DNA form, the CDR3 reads TGTGCCAAAAGGGGGACTAGCACAGATACGCAGTATTTT. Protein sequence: CAKRGTSTDTQYF.